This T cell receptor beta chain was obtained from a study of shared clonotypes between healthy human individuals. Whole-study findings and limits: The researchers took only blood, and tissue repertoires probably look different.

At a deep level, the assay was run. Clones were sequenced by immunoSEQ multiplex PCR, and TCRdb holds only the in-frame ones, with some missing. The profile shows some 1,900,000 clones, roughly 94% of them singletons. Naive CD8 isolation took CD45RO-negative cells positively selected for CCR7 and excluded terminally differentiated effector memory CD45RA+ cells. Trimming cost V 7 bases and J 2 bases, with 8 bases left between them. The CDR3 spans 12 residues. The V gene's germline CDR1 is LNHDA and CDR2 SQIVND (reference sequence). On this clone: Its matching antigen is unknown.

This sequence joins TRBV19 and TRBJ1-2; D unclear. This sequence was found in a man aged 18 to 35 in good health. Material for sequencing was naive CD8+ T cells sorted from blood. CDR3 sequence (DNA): TGTGCCAGTATCGAGCCAAACTATGGCTACACCTTC. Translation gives CASIEPNYGYTF.